Each of the 26 T cell receptor beta chains below was sequenced from the same sample in a study of CD8 T cells in ankylosing spondylitis. MiXCR, applied by TCRdb to the 5' RACE reads, yields one record per CDR3 protein. The sample has around 490,000 distinct CDR3 sequences, less than 6% seen once. These receptors have no identified antigens. Findings of the study overall: A TCR beta motif of several highly homologous variants seemed to mark ankylosing spondylitis blood.

Sequences were obtained from blood, either unsorted or a sorted T cell fraction (not recorded which). The receptors here all came from a male donor with ankylosing spondylitis.

CDR3 DNA sequence: TGTGCCAGCACCGGGTACGGCAGGGGATACACTGAAGCTTTCTTT. It is translated as CASTGYGRGYTEAFF. The chain uses TRBV27 and TRBJ1-1; TRBD1 might be the D (6 bases). The CDR3 runs to 15 residues. Germline CDR1 reads MNHEY; CDR2 reads SMNVEV (reference sequence). Trimming took 7 bases from V and 3 from J, leaving 18 bases between them.

J is TRBJ2-7 and V is TRBV3-1; TRBD2 matches 10 bases. CDR3 length: 17 residues. V shed 2 bases, J shed 4 bases, and the junction held 11 bases outside the gene matches. Germline assignment: CDR1 LGHDT and CDR2 YNNKEL (reference sequence). The CDR3 bases are TGTGCCAGCAGCCAACTTACTAGCGGGACCCTTGGGTACGAGCAGTACTTC. This gives the protein CASSQLTSGTLGYEQYF.

This clonotype was seen at least ten times. This chain connects TRBV6-1 to TRBJ2-2, with D maybe TRBD2 (5 bases). This CDR3 has 15 residues. The germline gives CDR1 MNHNS, CDR2 SASEGT. Trimming pared 6 bases from V and 4 bases from J, leaving 15 bases between. DNA of the CDR3: TGTGCCAGCAGCCCGTACGGGGTTCTCACCGGGGAGCTGTTTTTT. This codes for CASSPYGVLTGELFF.

This clonotype was counted ten times or more. The chain links TRBV6-1 to TRBJ2-7; a weak D match, TRBD2 (6 bases). V lost 10 bases and J lost 4, with 20 bases in between. CDR1 and CDR2 from the germline V gene are MNHNS and SASEGT. This CDR3 region has 14 residues. CDR3 loop: CATRPGVRGYEQYF. CDR3 bases: TGTGCCACCCGGCCGGGGGTAAGAGGATACGAGCAGTACTTC.

This clonotype was picked up many times. This sequence joins TRBV28 and TRBJ2-3; D assignment may be TRBD1 or TRBD2 (7 bases each). V dropped 1 base and J dropped 2 bases, with 13 bases sitting between them. In germline, CDR1 is MDHEN, CDR2 SYDVKM. This CDR3 is 16 amino acids long. CDR3 sequence (DNA): TGTGCCAGCAGTTTATCAGGGGGGGGAAACACAGATACGCAGTATTTT. Protein sequence: CASSLSGGGNTDTQYF.

There are many counts of this clonotype. The chain uses TRBV27 and TRBJ2-7, with 7 positions matching TRBD1. Per the germline V gene, CDR1 is MNHEY and CDR2 is SMNVEV (reference sequence). V was clipped by 5 bases and J by 4 bases; unmatched bases: 5. This CDR3 comprises 13 residues. The chain's CDR3 is CASSRQGMYEQYF. In DNA, the CDR3 is TGTGCCAGCAGTCGACAGGGAATGTACGAGCAGTACTTC.

This clonotype came up many times. The chain links TRBV12-3 or TRBV12-4 to TRBJ2-3; D uncertain. This CDR3 spans 14 amino acids. Trimming left V 3 bases short and J 0 bases short, with 7 bases between. CDR3 loop: CASSFFQSTDTQYF. For the CDR3, the DNA is TGTGCCAGCAGTTTCTTCCAGAGCACAGATACGCAGTATTTT.

This rearrangement joins TRBV4-2 to TRBJ1-1, with a weak D call TRBD1 (5 bases). Germline lookup yields CDR1 LGHNA and CDR2 YNFKEQ. Trimming took off 3 bases at V and 11 bases at J, with 19 bases between the two ends. The CDR3 is 14 residues long. The DNA of the CDR3 is TGTGCCAGCAGCCACTACGACAGATATTCCGTGGCTTTCTTT. Its translation is CASSHYDRYSVAFF.

A note on this clonotype: A read error is possible here, since a much larger clone lies one base away. V and J are TRBV20-1 and TRBJ2-7; the D gene is possibly TRBD1 (6 bases). The CDR3 consists of 15 residues. Per the germline V gene, CDR1 is DFQATT and CDR2 is SNEGSKA (reference sequence). The CDR3 bases are TGCAGTGCTAGAGTCCGGACAGCAAGTCCCTACGGGCAGTACTTC. Protein product: CSARVRTASPYGQYF.

The chain is built from TRBV30 and TRBJ2-3, with a weak D call TRBD2 (6 bases). The CDR3 runs 13 residues. V was pared by 0 bases and J by 4 bases, with 8 bases between. The germline CDR1 and CDR2 sequences are GTSNPN and SVGIG (reference sequence). The CDR3 DNA reads as TGTGCCTGGAGTGTACTAGCATCAGATACGCAGTATTTT. Amino acid sequence: CAWSVLASDTQYF.

This clonotype was counted at least ten times. This rearrangement joins TRBV27 to TRBJ2-1; TRBD2 aligns across 8 bases. The CDR3 is 15 amino acids. The germline gives CDR1 MNHEY, CDR2 SMNVEV (reference sequence). With 1 base clipped from V and 5 bases from J, the junction kept 4 bases outside the gene matches. CDR3 DNA sequence: TGTGCCAGCAGTTTATGGGACGGGGGGGACAATGAGCAGTTCTTC. This gives the protein CASSLWDGGDNEQFF.

This clonotype has at least ten counts. The chain couples TRBV20-1 to TRBJ2-1; no clear D. The CDR3 extends over 16 amino acids. Germline V gene sequence: CDR1 DFQATT, CDR2 SNEGSKA (reference sequence). Trimming pared 6 bases from V and 4 bases from J, leaving 22 bases between. The CDR3 here is CSAPTRRGASYNEQFF. The DNA of the CDR3 is TGCAGTGCACCTACCCGCCGCGGAGCTTCTTACAATGAGCAGTTCTTC.

The sample holds many counts of this clonotype. The chain has TRBV2 and TRBJ1-6, with D maybe TRBD1 (5 bases). Germline values: CDR1 SNHLY, CDR2 FYNNEI. CDR3 length equals 15 residues. The V end lost 2 bases, the J end lost 9 bases, and 14 bases lay between the germline ends. The CDR3 spells CASSERGRVTSPLHF. The CDR3 DNA reads as TGTGCCAGCAGTGAAAGAGGCAGGGTTACTTCACCCCTCCACTTT. Supplemented by reference TRBV2 and TRBJ1-6, the full variable domain reads EPEVTQTPSHQVTQMGQEVILRCVPISNHLYFYWYRQILGQKVEFLVSFYNNEISEKSEIFDDQFSVERPDGSNFTLKIRSTKLEDSAMYFCASSERGRVTSPLHFGNGTRLTVT.

This clonotype showed up many times. This chain links TRBV29-1 with TRBJ2-1; D is ambiguous. Germline assignment: CDR1 SQVTM and CDR2 ANQGSEA. CDR3 length: 13 residues. V lost 2 bases and J lost 6, with 11 bases in between. The DNA of the CDR3 is TGCAGCGTTGAAACTTGGGGTCCCAATGAGCAGTTCTTC. It yields the protein CSVETWGPNEQFF.

This clonotype was seen many times. The gene calls are TRBV20-1 and TRBJ2-2; maybe TRBD1 (6 bases). Germline V gives CDR1 DFQATT, CDR2 SNEGSKA (reference sequence). The CDR3 consists of 15 residues. With 6 bases removed from V and 7 bases from J, the gap between germline ends came to 21 bases. CDR3 region: CSANQGQGVGGELFF. CDR3 nucleotides: TGCAGTGCCAACCAGGGGCAAGGTGTGGGCGGGGAGCTGTTTTTT.

This clonotype was counted a few times. The chain recombines TRBV7-8 with TRBJ2-2; TRBD2 might be the D (5 bases). This CDR3 has 17 residues. CDR1 and CDR2 (germline): SGHVS, FQNEAQ. Trimming took 7 bases from V and 0 from J, leaving 18 bases between them. CDR3 nucleotides: TGTGCCAGCACCCCCATCCGAGGGTCCGCGAACACCGGGGAGCTGTTTTTT. This encodes CASTPIRGSANTGELFF.

This clonotype has ten or more counts. This rearrangement joins TRBV4-3 to TRBJ2-7, with D perhaps TRBD1 (6 bases). This CDR3 has 16 amino acids. With 0 bases removed from V and 5 bases from J, the gap between germline ends came to 17 bases. The germline V gene encodes CDR1 LGHNA and CDR2 YSLEER. Here the CDR3 reads CASSQEGLQGTDEQYF. The CDR3 bases are TGCGCCAGCAGCCAAGAAGGCCTACAGGGAACCGACGAGCAGTACTTC.

This clonotype was seen repeatedly, ten times or more. The chain joins TRBV6-1 to TRBJ1-3, with TRBD1 identical over 7 bases. The CDR3 is 14 amino acids. With V trimmed by 6 bases and J by 5 bases, 7 bases remained unmatched. Germline loops: CDR1 MNHNS, CDR2 SASEGT. The CDR3 region has the DNA TGTGCCAGCAGGCCCAGACAGGGTAGAAACACCATATATTTT. Translating gives CASRPRQGRNTIYF.

This clonotype was observed many times. The chain uses TRBV18 and TRBJ2-3; a weak D match, TRBD1 (6 bases). The CDR3 sequence is 14 residues long. Germline values: CDR1 KGHSH, CDR2 LQKENI. V lost 2 bases and J lost 1, with 7 bases in between. CDR3 nucleotide sequence: TGTGCCAGCTCACCAAACAGGGGCACAGATACGCAGTATTTT. The encoded protein is CASSPNRGTDTQYF.

This clonotype has at least ten counts. J is TRBJ2-5 and V is TRBV9; 8 bases align to TRBD2. Germline assignment: CDR1 SGDLS and CDR2 YYNGEE. CDR3 length: 16 amino acids. V was pared by 0 bases and J by 5 bases, with 9 bases of the junction left unmatched. This CDR3 is CASSVAYGGARETQYF. The CDR3 region has the DNA TGTGCCAGCAGCGTAGCTTACGGGGGGGCGAGGGAGACCCAGTACTTC.

This clonotype was detected only a few times. The V and J genes are TRBV20-1 and TRBJ1-1; D call uncertain. Per the germline V gene, CDR1 is DFQATT and CDR2 is SNEGSKA (reference sequence). This CDR3 spans 12 amino acids. The ends were cut back, 5 bases at V and 3 bases at J, with 10 bases in the middle. The CDR3 is CSAVGSYTEAFF. Written as DNA, the CDR3 is TGCAGTGCTGTGGGCAGCTACACTGAAGCTTTCTTT.

This clonotype came up many times. The chain uses TRBV10-3 and TRBJ1-2; 8 bases align to TRBD1. Trimming cost V 0 bases and J 1 base; bases outside gene matches: 10. Germline V gene data show CDR1 as ENHRY and CDR2 as SYGVKD. The CDR3 is 18 residues long. The CDR3 bases are TGTGCCATCAGTGAGTCGTCTGGACAGGGCCGGAGTAACTATGGCTACACCTTC. Translation gives CAISESSGQGRSNYGYTF.

The rearrangement uses TRBV30 and TRBJ2-7; D call uncertain. Trimming removed 2 bases from V and 0 bases from J, with 11 bases in between. The CDR3 runs to 14 residues. Germline CDR1 GTSNPN, CDR2 SVGIG (reference sequence). CDR3 loop: CAWSSLRISYEQYF. In nucleotides, the CDR3 is TGTGCCTGGAGTAGCCTTCGGATCTCCTACGAGCAGTACTTC. The full variable domain, completed using reference TRBV30 and TRBJ2-7, is SQTIHQWPATLVQPVGSPLSLECTVEGTSNPNLYWYRQAAGRGLQLLFYSVGIGQISSEVPQNLSASRPQDRQFILSSKKLLLSDSGFYLCAWSSLRISYEQYFGPGTRLTVT.

This clonotype was recorded at least ten times. The genes are TRBV7-9 and TRBJ1-4, with D maybe TRBD1 (5 bases). This CDR3 has 15 amino acids. Trimming left V 3 bases short and J 8 bases short, with 16 bases between. CDR1 SEHNR and CDR2 FQNEAQ come from the germline V gene (reference sequence). CDR3 sequence: CASSLNSGRGEKLFF. In DNA, the CDR3 is TGTGCCAGCAGCTTGAATTCAGGGAGAGGGGAAAAACTGTTTTTT.

This clonotype came up a few times. The V call is TRBV7-8, the J call TRBJ2-7; 7 nucleotides line up with TRBD2. The CDR3 has 18 residues. The germline gives CDR1 SGHVS, CDR2 FQNEAQ. With V trimmed by 4 bases and J by 5 bases, 20 bases remained unmatched. The CDR3 DNA sequence: TGTGCCAGCAGCTCTAGAGGATTAGGCGGGAGTTCCCTCGACGAGCAGTACTTC. Protein product: CASSSRGLGGSSLDEQYF.

This clonotype was recorded many times. J is TRBJ1-6 and V is TRBV5-1; D not resolved. The CDR3 consists of 14 residues. Germline CDR1 SGHRS, CDR2 YFSETQ. Trimming removed 0 bases from V and 9 bases from J, with 10 bases in between. CDR3 DNA sequence: TGCGCCAGCAGCTTGGAGGGAAAGCGTTCACCCCTCCACTTT. Translating gives CASSLEGKRSPLHF.